This T cell receptor beta chain was captured by sequencing in a study of long-term antiretroviral therapy in people with HIV. About the research overall: Samples from the earliest time points predate the 2015 immediate-ART recommendation by about a decade. The study's findings and limits: Diversity rose after ART but stayed below transplant donor controls. Clones expanded before ART dominated the repertoire at all time points.

This clone was detected only once. Its matching antigen is unknown. Specimens retained roughly 0.95-11 million cryopreserved PBMC preceding DNA extraction. The ends lost 3 bases at V and 7 bases at J; junction bases unmatched: 5. The CDR3 loop spans 13 amino acids. Germline values: CDR1 SGHRS, CDR2 YFSETQ. Sequencing used immunoSEQ v3.0 at survey level. Method: immunoSEQ multiplex PCR; TCRdb's copy keeps in-frame clones and lacks some. This repertoire shows more than 20,000 clones, roughly 80% found once; its top ten account for less than 25%. The source of this sequence is a man in his fifties with HIV. The chain is built from TRBV5-1 and TRBJ2-5, with 8 positions matching TRBD1. The sample in question was unsorted PBMCs, obtained 0.4 years after starting antiretroviral therapy. The CDR3 protein is CASSSTGDGTQYF. The CDR3 DNA follows: TGCGCCAGCAGCTCGACAGGGGATGGGACCCAGTACTTC.